This TCR beta chain was sequenced in a study of shared T cell receptors in the human thymus. The CDR3 is 13 amino acids. Germline assignment: CDR1 MDHEN and CDR2 SYDVKM. V was clipped by 2 bases and J by 4 bases, with 8 bases between them. Sequencing was performed with immunoSEQ multiplex PCR; in TCRdb, only in-frame clones are kept and a portion is missing. There are hundreds of thousands of clones in the sample; around 87% occur only once, and 0.0094% lies in the top ten. The sample also formed part of further work on human thymus T cells. In that study: Serving as donors were healthy Finnish infants, each of whom was having open corrective surgery for congenital heart defects. Thymus pieces cut out during corrective heart surgery were the tissue that was used. Use of V and J genes seemed skewed within the thymic and blood repertoires. Among unrelated individuals, related research reported thymic repertoires that overlapped highly.

Sample: thymocytes. The genes are TRBV28 and TRBJ1-2; maybe TRBD1 (5 bases). The source of this sequence is a boy in the first two years of life with a congenital heart defect. DNA of the CDR3: TGTGCCAGCAGTTTAAGGGGACTCTATGGCTACACCTTC. This gives the protein CASSLRGLYGYTF.